Each of the 29 T cell receptor beta chains below was sequenced from the same sample in a study of OX40 agonist ivuxolimab in advanced cancers. Some clones are missing from TCRdb's copy, which holds only in-frame ones; the method was immunoSEQ multiplex PCR. Among under 20,000 clones listed, around three quarters were seen once. Sequences were derived from CD4+ or CD8+ T cells sorted from blood, sampled in a trial of the OX40 agonist ivuxolimab. The source is an adult with an advanced solid tumor such as melanoma, head and neck, liver or kidney cancer.

In the case of this clone: The same CDR3 can be traced to other DNA sequences in this sample. This chain links TRBV27 with TRBJ2-7; TRBD1 aligns across 10 bases. CDR1 is MNHEY and CDR2 is SMNVEV in the germline V gene (reference sequence). This CDR3 spans 17 amino acids. V lost 3 bases and J lost 7; bases outside the gene matches: 15. The CDR3 loop reads CASSFPRPGQGFGEQYF. CDR3 DNA sequence: TGTGCCAGCAGTTTTCCCCGTCCGGGACAGGGGTTCGGGGAGCAGTACTTC.

The V gene is TRBV29-1, the J gene TRBJ2-3; D gene uncertain. The germline gives CDR1 SQVTM, CDR2 ANQGSEA. V lost 4 bases, J lost 3 bases, and 8 bases lay in between. The CDR3 length is 12 residues. CDR3 loop: CSVGRATDTQYF. In DNA, the CDR3 is TGCAGCGTTGGTCGGGCGACAGATACGCAGTATTTT.

The chain is built from TRBV14 and TRBJ2-1; 8 bases align to TRBD1. This CDR3 is 16 amino acids long. Germline V lookup: CDR1 SGHDN, CDR2 FVKESK. Losses at the gene ends were 3 bases for V and 5 bases for J; bases not matched to a gene: 9. The CDR3 DNA is TGTGCCAGCAGCCAGAGCAGGGGGCTTAGGAACAATGAGCAGTTCTTC. It yields the protein CASSQSRGLRNNEQFF.

The CDR3 region is CASSRQTGGGSTDTQYF. Here the CDR3 DNA reads TGTGCCAGCAGCCGGCAGACAGGGGGCGGAAGCACAGATACGCAGTATTTT. The chain combines TRBV4-2 with TRBJ2-3, with 10 bases that match TRBD1. This CDR3 comprises 17 residues. V lost 4 bases to trimming and J lost 0 bases; unmatched junction nucleotides: 7. Germline V gene sequence: CDR1 LGHNA, CDR2 YNFKEQ.

V usage is TRBV30 and J usage is TRBJ1-1; TRBD1 is a possible D gene (6 bases). The germline CDR1 and CDR2 sequences are GTSNPN and SVGIG (reference sequence). The CDR3 totals 16 residues. V was cut by 0 bases and J by 5 bases, with 19 bases left in between. Here the CDR3 reads CAWSVSSGQGRTEAFF. The CDR3 DNA sequence: TGTGCCTGGAGTGTATCCTCGGGGCAGGGGCGGACTGAAGCTTTCTTT.

This chain links TRBV15 with TRBJ1-1, with TRBD1 as a possible D gene (5 bases). The CDR3 length is 12 residues. V lost 8 bases and J lost 1, with 8 bases in between. Germline CDR1 is LNHNV and CDR2 is YYDKDF (reference sequence). CDR3 loop: CATAGPNTEAFF. CDR3 DNA: TGTGCCACCGCGGGACCGAACACTGAAGCTTTCTTT.

This clone has just one count. The rearrangement links TRBV27 to TRBJ2-1, with D unclear. CDR1 and CDR2 (germline): MNHEY, SMNVEV (reference sequence). Trimming took off 0 bases at V and 9 bases at J, with 15 bases between the two ends. The CDR3 runs to 15 residues. The chain's CDR3 is CASSLSLSLPSEQFF. DNA for the CDR3: TGTGCCAGCAGTTTATCTTTAAGCCTCCCGAGTGAGCAGTTCTTC.

The chain carries TRBV9 and TRBJ1-2; 7 nucleotides agree with TRBD1. Germline V lookup: CDR1 SGDLS, CDR2 YYNGEE. V was clipped by 4 bases and J by 8 bases; unmatched bases: 11. The CDR3 consists of 14 residues. This chain's CDR3 is CASSFKGQRGGYTF. The CDR3 coding sequence is TGTGCCAGCAGCTTTAAGGGACAGCGGGGCGGCTACACCTTC. Filled out from reference TRBV9 and TRBJ1-2, the complete variable domain reads DSGVTQTPKHLITATGQRVTLRCSPRSGDLSVYWYQQSLDQGLQFLIQYYNGEERAKGNILERFSAQQFPDLHSELNLSSLELGDSALYFCASSFKGQRGGYTFGSGTRLTVV.

V gene TRBV27 combines with J gene TRBJ2-2; the D is unclear. Per the germline V gene, CDR1 is MNHEY and CDR2 is SMNVEV (reference sequence). V dropped 0 bases and J dropped 6 bases, with 5 bases sitting between them. The CDR3 is made up of 13 amino acids. CDR3 protein: CASSLSFPGELFF. The CDR3, as DNA: TGTGCCAGCAGTTTATCGTTTCCCGGGGAGCTGTTTTTT.

For the CDR3, the DNA is TGCGCCAGCAGCTTGGGGACCGACCGAATGCAGTACTTC. This encodes CASSLGTDRMQYF. The chain uses TRBV5-1 and TRBJ2-7, with D uncertain. Germline CDR1 SGHRS, CDR2 YFSETQ. This CDR3 region has 13 residues. V was clipped by 0 bases and J by 9 bases, with 13 bases between them.

The genes are TRBV19 and TRBJ2-1; 7 bases map to TRBD1. Germline CDR1 and CDR2: LNHDA and SQIVND (reference sequence). The trim removed 6 bases at V and 5 bases at J, leaving 4 bases unmatched. This CDR3 has 13 residues. The CDR3 loop reads CASSMGQNNEQFF. CDR3 coding DNA: TGTGCCAGTAGCATGGGACAGAACAATGAGCAGTTCTTC. The whole variable domain, filled in from reference TRBV19 and TRBJ2-1, reads DGGITQSPKYLFRKEGQNVTLSCEQNLNHDAMYWYRQDPGQGLRLIYYSQIVNDFQKGDIAEGYSVSREKKESFPLTVTSAQKNPTAFYLCASSMGQNNEQFFGPGTRLTVL.

V gene TRBV5-3 combines with J gene TRBJ1-1; 9 nucleotides align to TRBD1. TRBV5-3 qualifies as an ORF whose function is uncertain. V dropped 4 bases and J dropped 6; count of bases not matched to a gene: 4. The CDR3 is made up of 13 amino acids. The CDR3 DNA reads as TGTGCCAGAAGCCGGGACAGGGTCCCTGAAGCTTTCTTT. Translating it yields CARSRDRVPEAFF.

V usage is TRBV5-6 and J usage is TRBJ2-7; 11 bases agree with TRBD1. Germline values: CDR1 SGHDT, CDR2 YYEEEE. V shed 3 bases, J shed 2 bases, and the junction held 1 base outside the gene matches. The CDR3 spans 14 residues. The CDR3: CASSWGQGAYEQYF. CDR3 sequence (DNA): TGTGCCAGCAGCTGGGGACAGGGGGCCTACGAGCAGTACTTC.

The genes are TRBV11-2 and TRBJ2-2; either TRBD1 or TRBD2 may fit D (5 bases each). Germline V gene lookup returns CDR1 SGHAT and CDR2 FQNNGV. The CDR3 is made up of 15 amino acids. The V gene lost 0 bases and the J gene lost 5 bases, with 10 bases spanning the gap. The CDR3 loop reads CASSLDLGTTGELFF. DNA for the CDR3: TGTGCCAGCAGCTTAGATTTGGGGACGACCGGGGAGCTGTTTTTT. The full variable domain, its missing parts supplied by reference TRBV11-2 and TRBJ2-2, is EAGVAQSPRYKIIEKRQSVAFWCNPISGHATLYWYQQILGQGPKLLIQFQNNGVVDDSQLPKDRFSAERLKGVDSTLKIQPAKLEDSAVYLCASSLDLGTTGELFFGEGSRLTVL.

The chain couples TRBV4-2 to TRBJ2-5; D perhaps matches TRBD2 (5 bases). Trimming took 2 bases from V and 5 from J, leaving 21 bases between them. CDR3 size: 17 residues. The germline V gene encodes CDR1 LGHNA and CDR2 YNFKEQ. In DNA form, the CDR3 reads TGTGCCAGCAGCCAATTTGGGCCGAGCGAGCCGGGGGAGACCCAGTACTTC. This encodes CASSQFGPSEPGETQYF.

This chain connects TRBV9 to TRBJ2-3; the D is unclear. The V end lost 0 bases, the J end lost 0 bases, and 5 bases lay between the germline ends. There are 14 residues in the CDR3. Germline V CDR1 and CDR2: SGDLS, YYNGEE. CDR3 coding DNA: TGTGCCAGCAGCGTAGACGCTAGCACAGATACGCAGTATTTT. Translating gives CASSVDASTDTQYF.

This chain connects TRBV19 to TRBJ2-7; either TRBD1 or TRBD2 may fit D (5 bases each). Germline lookup yields CDR1 LNHDA and CDR2 SQIVND (reference sequence). Trimming took 0 bases from V and 6 from J, leaving 15 bases between them. The CDR3 sequence is 15 residues long. CDR3 residues: CASSIDGTPEVEQYF. The CDR3 DNA reads TGTGCCAGTAGTATAGATGGGACCCCCGAGGTCGAGCAGTACTTC.

The CDR3 coding sequence is TGTGCCAGCAGCTTAGCAGGGGGGGAGCTGTTTTTT. Its protein product is CASSLAGGELFF. The chain employs TRBV13 and TRBJ2-2; TRBD1 is a possible D gene (5 bases). In germline, CDR1 is PRHDT, CDR2 FYEKMQ (reference sequence). The CDR3 totals 12 residues. V was shortened by 1 base and J by 8 bases, with 5 bases between the two germline ends.

V and J are TRBV30 and TRBJ2-7, with D hard to call. The CDR3 is made up of 11 amino acids. The germline V gene has CDR1 GTSNPN and CDR2 SVGIG (reference sequence). Trimming stripped 4 bases from V and 7 bases from J, with 11 bases between. The CDR3 DNA is TGTGCCTGGATAGGCCAGTCTGAGCAGTACTTC. Residues: CAWIGQSEQYF.

The chain couples TRBV19 to TRBJ2-7; TRBD2 aligns across 12 bases. CDR3 length: 18 residues. Germline values: CDR1 LNHDA, CDR2 SQIVND (reference sequence). J gave up 3 bases and V 5 bases, and 14 bases lay outside the gene matches. The CDR3: CASSPTSGGVSLFYEQYF. CDR3 coding DNA: TGTGCCAGTAGTCCGACTAGCGGGGGTGTTTCCCTTTTCTACGAGCAGTACTTC.

The CDR3 DNA sequence: TGTGCCAGCCGGAGGGGTGTCATTCAGTACTTC. Translating gives CASRRGVIQYF. The chain combines TRBV19 with TRBJ2-4, with D possibly being TRBD2 (6 bases). V was shortened by 9 bases and J by 9 bases, with 12 bases between the two germline ends. The germline V gene encodes CDR1 LNHDA and CDR2 SQIVND (reference sequence). CDR3 length equals 11 residues.

This chain uses TRBV7-8 with TRBJ1-1; maybe TRBD1 (5 bases). The CDR3 sequence is 13 residues long. CDR1 and CDR2 from the germline V gene are SGHVS and FQNEAQ. The V gene lost 2 bases and the J gene lost 4 bases, with 8 bases spanning the gap. The CDR3 DNA follows: TGTGCCAGCAGCTTAAGGGGAAGCACTGAAGCTTTCTTT. Translation: CASSLRGSTEAFF.

The V and J genes are TRBV16 and TRBJ2-3; weak D call: TRBD2 (5 bases). The germline V gene encodes CDR1 KGHSY and CDR2 FQNENV. CDR3 length: 14 residues. V shed 0 bases and J shed 3 bases, with 7 bases lying between them. The CDR3 nucleotides read TGTGCCAGCAGCCAATCCGGGGTTACAGATACGCAGTATTTT. Translated: CASSQSGVTDTQYF.

The chain couples TRBV5-6 to TRBJ1-6, with 10 bases identical to TRBD1. The CDR3 consists of 17 residues. Germline CDR1 SGHDT, CDR2 YYEEEE. J lost 13 bases, V lost 1 base, and 14 bases had no gene match. CDR3 loop: CASSLPTGGQGGSPLHF. DNA for the CDR3: TGTGCCAGCAGCTTGCCCACCGGAGGACAGGGGGGGAGTCCCCTCCACTTT.

The rearrangement links TRBV11-3 to TRBJ2-1, with 9 bases fitting TRBD2. Germline V gives CDR1 SGHNT, CDR2 YENEEA. Trimming took 1 base from V and 5 from J; bases not matched to a gene: 9. This CDR3 spans 17 amino acids. The CDR3 DNA reads as TGTGCCAGCAGCTTAGTTTCGGGACTAGCCGCTGACAATGAGCAGTTCTTC. It translates to CASSLVSGLAADNEQFF.

The table lists this clone with a few counts. The chain links TRBV30 to TRBJ1-1; perhaps TRBD1 as D (6 bases). V shed 5 bases and J shed 4 bases, with 11 bases lying between them. Germline V gene sequence: CDR1 GTSNPN, CDR2 SVGIG (reference sequence). This CDR3 spans 12 amino acids. The CDR3 sequence is CAWARGSTEAFF. CDR3 sequence (DNA): TGTGCCTGGGCCAGGGGAAGCACTGAAGCTTTCTTT.

The rearrangement joins TRBV30 to TRBJ1-1; the D gene is possibly TRBD1 (5 bases). Trimming shortened V by 0 bases and J by 0 bases, and 11 bases separated the two germline ends. The CDR3 loop spans 15 amino acids. Germline values: CDR1 GTSNPN, CDR2 SVGIG (reference sequence). DNA for the CDR3: TGTGCCTGGAGTGTACTAGGACAAATGAACACTGAAGCTTTCTTT. Translated: CAWSVLGQMNTEAFF.

The gene calls are TRBV7-6 and TRBJ1-1; D perhaps matches TRBD1 (5 bases). Germline CDR1 SGHVS, CDR2 FNYEAQ. The CDR3 spans 14 residues. V lost 4 bases, J lost 3 bases, and 12 bases lay in between. CDR3 amino acids: CASSSRGFDTEAFF. The CDR3 nucleotides read TGTGCCAGCAGCTCGAGGGGATTTGACACTGAAGCTTTCTTT.

V is TRBV14 and J is TRBJ2-3, with D perhaps TRBD1 or TRBD2 (6 bases each). CDR1 and CDR2 (germline): SGHDN, FVKESK. The CDR3 has 17 residues. V was trimmed by 2 bases and J by 2 bases, leaving 17 bases between them. The CDR3: CASSQNLRGGLTDTQYF. The CDR3 bases are TGTGCCAGCAGCCAAAATCTCAGGGGAGGCCTCACAGATACGCAGTATTTT.